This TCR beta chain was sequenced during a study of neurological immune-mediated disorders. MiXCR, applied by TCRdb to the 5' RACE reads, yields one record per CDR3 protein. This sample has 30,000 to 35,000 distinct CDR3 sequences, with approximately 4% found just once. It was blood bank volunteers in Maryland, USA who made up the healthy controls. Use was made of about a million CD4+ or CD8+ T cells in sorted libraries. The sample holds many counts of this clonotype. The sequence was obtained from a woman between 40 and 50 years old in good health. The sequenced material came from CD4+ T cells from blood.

The DNA of the CDR3 is TGTGCCATCAGGTCGGACAGGAACACTGAAGCTTTCTTT. The encoded protein is CAIRSDRNTEAFF. This chain connects TRBV10-3 to TRBJ1-1, with D tentatively TRBD1 (6 bases). Germline V gives CDR1 ENHRY, CDR2 SYGVKD. This CDR3 contains 13 residues. Trimming stripped 6 bases from V and 1 base from J, with 9 bases between.